Presented here are 24 T cell receptor beta chains from one specimen sequenced in a study of response to subunit inactivated influenza vaccine. MiXCR, run by TCRdb on the RT-PCR reads, gives a single entry per CDR3 protein. The sample holds 710,000 or so distinct CDR3 sequences; 15% to 18% are singletons and the top ten take around a tenth. Sequenced here: PBMCs from blood, sampled 11 to 12 days after vaccination. The receptors here all came from a man aged 45 to 65 who received an inactivated influenza vaccine.

This clonotype has at least ten counts. The chain is built from TRBV28 and TRBJ2-4; weak D call: TRBD1 (6 bases). V gave up 7 bases and J gave up 1 base, with 14 bases separating them. The length of the CDR3 is 15 residues. CDR1 and CDR2 from the germline V gene are MDHEN and SYDVKM. CDR3 in amino acids: CASTQGLGAKNIQYF. The CDR3 DNA sequence: TGTGCCAGCACACAGGGTTTGGGGGCCAAAAACATTCAGTACTTC. Full variable domain (remainder filled in from reference TRBV28 and TRBJ2-4): DVKVTQSSRYLVKRTGEKVFLECVQDMDHENMFWYRQDPGLGLRLIYFSYDVKMKEKGDIPEGYSVSREKKERFSLILESASTNQTSMYLCASTQGLGAKNIQYFGAGTRLSVL.

This clonotype was found a few times. J is TRBJ2-3 and V is TRBV20-1; TRBD1 might be the D (6 bases). Between the trimmed V and J ends, which lost 0 bases and 5 bases, there was a span of 15 bases. Germline V gene data show CDR1 as DFQATT and CDR2 as SNEGSKA (reference sequence). CDR3 size: 15 residues. CDR3 sequence reads: CSARDLNRAEDTQYF. CDR3 DNA sequence: TGCAGTGCTAGAGATCTAAACAGGGCGGAAGATACGCAGTATTTT.

This clonotype showed up just a few times. The rearrangement links TRBV28 to TRBJ1-2, with 7 bases fitting TRBD1. The germline V gene has CDR1 MDHEN and CDR2 SYDVKM. The CDR3 runs to 13 residues. Trimming took 6 bases from V and 5 from J; bases not matched to a gene: 6. The CDR3 coding sequence is TGTGCCAGCAGGGCTGGACAGGCTTATGGCTACACCTTC. Encoded protein: CASRAGQAYGYTF.

Concerning this clonotype itself: The junction does not match germline at one end; this may be a read error. The chain links TRBV20-1 to TRBJ1-2, with D unclear. Germline loops: CDR1 DFQATT, CDR2 SNEGSKA (reference sequence). This CDR3 is built from 11 residues. The CDR3: CSARDRREALF. The DNA of the CDR3 is TGCAGTGCTAGAGATCGCCGGGAGGCCCTCTTC.

Ten or more counts support this clonotype. The rearrangement uses TRBV28 and TRBJ2-7; no clear D gene. Between the trimmed V and J ends, which lost 8 bases and 5 bases, there was a span of 4 bases. Germline V gives CDR1 MDHEN, CDR2 SYDVKM. CDR3 length: 9 residues. CDR3 sequence (DNA): TGTGCCAGCGGAGACGAGCAGTACTTC. Protein product: CASGDEQYF.

The chain has TRBV7-2 and TRBJ2-7; no firm D call. CDR1 is SGHTA, CDR2 FQGNSA, per germline. The V end was cut by 5 bases, the J end by 7 bases, with 18 bases between. The CDR3 extends over 14 amino acids. In DNA, the CDR3 is TGTGCCAGCAGCCCCCTCGGTCGGTCTTGGGAGCAGTACTTC. It is translated as CASSPLGRSWEQYF.

The chain recombines TRBV12-3 or TRBV12-4 with TRBJ2-3; 13 bases match TRBD2. J lost 3 bases, V lost 6 bases, and 12 bases had no gene match. CDR3 length: 18 amino acids. This chain's CDR3 is CASRPLPGLAGSTDTQYF. As DNA, the CDR3 is TGTGCCAGCAGACCACTCCCGGGACTAGCGGGAAGTACAGATACGCAGTATTTT.

This clonotype appeared a few times. The chain employs TRBV7-9 and TRBJ2-1; tentatively, D is TRBD2 (5 bases). The germline V gene encodes CDR1 SEHNR and CDR2 FQNEAQ (reference sequence). V was pared by 3 bases and J by 3 bases, with 9 bases between. The CDR3 length is 14 residues. The DNA of the CDR3 is TGTGCCAGCAGCTTTACGGGGTTCTACAATGAGCAGTTCTTC. Its translation: CASSFTGFYNEQFF.

The chain recombines TRBV18 with TRBJ2-6; a weak D match, TRBD1 (5 bases). This CDR3 spans 18 amino acids. With 2 bases removed from V and 1 base from J, the gap between germline ends came to 15 bases. Germline CDR1 is KGHSH and CDR2 is LQKENI. The CDR3 coding sequence is TGTGCCAGCTCACCAGGCAGGGTTTCGTCATCTGGGGCCAACGTCCTGACTTTC. Residues: CASSPGRVSSSGANVLTF. Full variable domain (rest looked up from reference TRBV18 and TRBJ2-6): NAGVMQNPRHLVRRRGQEARLRCSPMKGHSHVYWYRQLPEEGLKFMVYLQKENIIDESGMPKERFSAEFPKEGPSILRIQQVVRGDSAAYFCASSPGRVSSSGANVLTFGAGSRLTVL.

The V call is TRBV7-3, the J call TRBJ2-1; D unclear. Trimming cost V 6 bases and J 5 bases, with 11 bases left between them. Germline-derived CDR1 and CDR2 are SGHTA and FQGTGA. CDR3 length equals 13 residues. The CDR3 DNA reads TGTGCCAGCAGTCTGCTTTCCCACAATGAGCAGTTCTTC. It translates to CASSLLSHNEQFF.

The CDR3: CASSRLAGPLTDTQYF. The CDR3 DNA is TGTGCCAGCAGCCGACTAGCGGGGCCCCTCACAGATACGCAGTATTTT. J is TRBJ2-3 and V is TRBV7-9, with 11 bases fitting TRBD2. The CDR3 runs 16 residues. V trimming: 5 bases; J trimming: 2 bases; junction bases outside the gene matches: 6. CDR1 is SEHNR, CDR2 FQNEAQ, per germline (reference sequence).

The chain uses TRBV20-1 and TRBJ2-3, with D perhaps assigned TRBD1 or TRBD2 (6 bases each). Germline values: CDR1 DFQATT, CDR2 SNEGSKA (reference sequence). The CDR3 is made up of 14 amino acids. Trimming pared 0 bases from V and 4 bases from J, leaving 11 bases between. CDR3 residues: CSARDRGGADTQYF. Here the CDR3 DNA reads TGCAGTGCTAGAGACAGGGGCGGGGCAGATACGCAGTATTTT.

This chain uses TRBV5-1 with TRBJ2-3; unclear D gene. The CDR3 consists of 15 residues. Germline V CDR1 and CDR2: SGHRS, YFSETQ. V was pared by 2 bases and J by 0 bases, with 10 bases between. The CDR3 region has the DNA TGCGCCAGCAGCTTCAACTCCGCTAGCACAGATACGCAGTATTTT. It specifies CASSFNSASTDTQYF.

At least ten counts were recorded for this clonotype. This rearrangement joins TRBV29-1 to TRBJ2-1, with 12 bases identical to TRBD2. The germline V gene encodes CDR1 SQVTM and CDR2 ANQGSEA. This CDR3 contains 14 residues. With V trimmed by 5 bases and J by 9 bases, 8 bases remained unmatched. The CDR3 is CSVSTSGSLGEQFF. The CDR3 DNA sequence: TGCAGCGTTTCGACTAGCGGGAGTTTGGGTGAGCAGTTCTTC.

The chain has TRBV20-1 and TRBJ1-4, with no clear D. Germline loops: CDR1 DFQATT, CDR2 SNEGSKA (reference sequence). This CDR3 spans 14 amino acids. The V gene lost 5 bases and the J gene lost 0 bases, with 10 bases spanning the gap. CDR3 in DNA: TGCAGTGCTCATCAAGAATCAACTAATGAAAAACTGTTTTTT. Amino acid sequence: CSAHQESTNEKLFF.

This clonotype was observed a handful of times. The chain uses TRBV5-1 and TRBJ1-4, with no clear D. Germline loops: CDR1 SGHRS, CDR2 YFSETQ. This CDR3 contains 15 residues. Trimming removed 4 bases at V and 1 base at J, with 11 bases between. CDR3 in amino acids: CASSITGITNEKLFF. The CDR3 DNA reads TGCGCCAGCAGCATCACCGGGATAACTAATGAAAAACTGTTTTTT.

V and J are TRBV6-5 and TRBJ2-4, with TRBD1 matching 10 bases. This CDR3 is 15 amino acids long. The germline V gene encodes CDR1 MNHEY and CDR2 SVGAGI. Trimming took 2 bases from V and 7 from J; bases not matched to a gene: 5. The CDR3 bases are TGTGCCAGCAGTTACACCCGACAGGGGGCGAACATTCAGTACTTC. This codes for CASSYTRQGANIQYF.

CDR3 residues: CASSLDRGRGTDTQYF. CDR3 nucleotide sequence: TGCGCCAGCAGCTTGGACAGGGGGCGCGGCACAGATACGCAGTATTTT. V usage is TRBV5-1 and J usage is TRBJ2-3; 9 nucleotides align to TRBD1. Per germline, CDR1 SGHRS and CDR2 YFSETQ. This CDR3 has 16 residues. V was pared by 0 bases and J by 1 base, with 3 bases of the junction left unmatched.

This rearrangement joins TRBV3-1 to TRBJ2-1, with D unresolved. V was trimmed by 5 bases and J by 14 bases, leaving 19 bases between them. CDR3 size: 13 residues. The germline V gene encodes CDR1 LGHDT and CDR2 YNNKEL (reference sequence). The CDR3 reads CASSARIGAAEFF. CDR3 sequence (DNA): TGTGCCAGCAGCGCCCGTATCGGAGCCGCCGAGTTCTTC.

Only a few counts were recorded for this clonotype. This chain links TRBV20-1 with TRBJ1-1; D unclear. The V end was cut by 2 bases, the J end by 1 base, with 5 bases between. Germline-derived CDR1 and CDR2 are DFQATT and SNEGSKA (reference sequence). The CDR3 loop spans 12 amino acids. The CDR3 sequence is CSARRTNTEAFF. CDR3 nucleotides: TGCAGTGCTAGACGTACGAACACTGAAGCTTTCTTT.

The chain employs TRBV6-2 or TRBV6-3 and TRBJ2-7; 7 bases agree with TRBD2. Germline-derived CDR1 and CDR2 are MNHEY and SVGEGT. V was pared by 7 bases and J by 2 bases, with 8 bases of the junction left unmatched. This CDR3 has 14 residues. The CDR3 spells CASKPGGLPYEQYF. CDR3 coding DNA: TGTGCCAGCAAGCCGGGGGGACTACCCTACGAGCAGTACTTC.

This rearrangement joins TRBV12-3 or TRBV12-4 to TRBJ1-6, with 7 bases aligning to TRBD1. There are 15 residues in the CDR3. The J segment lost 4 bases and the V segment lost 5 bases, leaving 5 bases of the junction unmatched. This CDR3 reads CASSPTGQYNSPLHF. CDR3 nucleotides: TGTGCCAGCAGTCCGACAGGGCAGTATAATTCACCCCTCCACTTT.

The table lists this clonotype with a few counts. V and J are TRBV29-1 and TRBJ1-2, with D perhaps TRBD1 (6 bases). The V end was cut by 7 bases, the J end by 8 bases, with 20 bases between. The CDR3 totals 13 residues. CDR1 SQVTM and CDR2 ANQGSEA come from the germline V gene. The DNA for the CDR3 is TGCAGCGAGTGGACAGACCCGAGGGGCGGCTACACCTTC. As protein: CSEWTDPRGGYTF.

The rearrangement links TRBV28 to TRBJ1-5; possible D gene TRBD1, 6 bases. Germline CDR1 is MDHEN and CDR2 is SYDVKM. The CDR3 runs to 15 residues. The V end lost 5 bases, the J end lost 5 bases, and 16 bases lay between the germline ends. The DNA for the CDR3 is TGTGCCAGCAGTGTGGCCGGGGACAAATATCAGCCCCAGCATTTT. Translated, it gives CASSVAGDKYQPQHF.